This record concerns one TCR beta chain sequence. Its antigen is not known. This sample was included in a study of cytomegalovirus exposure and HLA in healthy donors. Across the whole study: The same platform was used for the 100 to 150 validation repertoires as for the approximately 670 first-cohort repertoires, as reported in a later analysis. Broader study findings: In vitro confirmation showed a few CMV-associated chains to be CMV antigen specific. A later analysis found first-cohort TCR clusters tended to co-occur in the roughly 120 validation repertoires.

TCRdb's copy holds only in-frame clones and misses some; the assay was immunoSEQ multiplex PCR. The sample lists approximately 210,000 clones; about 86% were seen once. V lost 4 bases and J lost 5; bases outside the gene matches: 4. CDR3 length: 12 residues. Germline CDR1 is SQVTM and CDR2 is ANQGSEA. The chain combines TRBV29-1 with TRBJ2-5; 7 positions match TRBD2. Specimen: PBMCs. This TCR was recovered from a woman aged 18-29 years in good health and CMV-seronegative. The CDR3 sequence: CSVVGLRETQYF. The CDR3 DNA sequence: TGCAGCGTTGTGGGACTAAGGGAGACCCAGTACTTC. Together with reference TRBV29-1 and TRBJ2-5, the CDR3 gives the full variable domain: SAVISQKPSRDICQRGTSLTIQCQVDSQVTMMFWYRQQPGQSLTLIATANQGSEATYESGFVIDKFPISRPNLTFSTLTVSNMSPEDSSIYLCSVVGLRETQYFGPGTRLLVL.